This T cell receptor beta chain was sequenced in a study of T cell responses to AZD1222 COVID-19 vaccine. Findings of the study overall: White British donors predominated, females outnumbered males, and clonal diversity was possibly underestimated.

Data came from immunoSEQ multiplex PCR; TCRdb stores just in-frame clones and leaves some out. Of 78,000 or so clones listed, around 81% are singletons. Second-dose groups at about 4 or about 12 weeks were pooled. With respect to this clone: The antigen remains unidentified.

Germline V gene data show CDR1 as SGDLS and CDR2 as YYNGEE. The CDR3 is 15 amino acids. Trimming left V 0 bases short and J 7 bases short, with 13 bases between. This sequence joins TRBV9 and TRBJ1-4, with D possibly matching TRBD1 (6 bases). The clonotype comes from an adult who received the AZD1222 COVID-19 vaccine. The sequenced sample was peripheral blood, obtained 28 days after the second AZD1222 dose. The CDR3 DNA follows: TGTGCCAGCAGCGTAGATTGGGGGGCATCTGAAAAACTGTTTTTT. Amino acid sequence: CASSVDWGASEKLFF.